These T cell receptor beta chains were read from a single sample in a study of graft-versus-host responses after intestinal transplantation. Method: immunoSEQ multiplex PCR; TCRdb's copy keeps in-frame clones and lacks some. The sample contains 110,000 to 150,000 clones, 80% to 95% of which appear only once. The antigens for these receptors are not known. This specimen was unstimulated CD4+ T cells sorted from spleen or lymph node cells, taken before intestinal transplant. These receptors were taken from a human donor who received an intestinal transplant. The CDR3 runs from the conserved cysteine through the conserved F or W. A D gene is named only where the DNA matches it firmly. The listing skips clone size in some rows; elsewhere it reads once, few, many or a size class.

CDR3aa: CASSNLAGASYNEQFF
CDR3nt: TGTGCCAGCAGTAATCTAGCGGGGGCCTCCTACAATGAGCAGTTCTTC
j_gene: TRBJ2-1
abundance: .
v_gene: TRBV6-4
d_gene: TRBD2
len: 16

CDR3aa: CASSLRSPEAFF
CDR3nt: TGTGCCAGCAGCTTGAGATCCCCTGAAGCTTTCTTT
j_gene: TRBJ1-1
abundance: once
v_gene: TRBV5-6
d_gene: .
len: 12

CDR3aa: CASSPRQGMNTEAFF
CDR3nt: TGTGCCAGCAGTCCCCGACAGGGTATGAACACTGAAGCTTTCTTT
j_gene: TRBJ1-1
abundance: .
v_gene: TRBV28
d_gene: TRBD1
len: 15

CDR3aa: CASSIGDRDIYGYTF
CDR3nt: TGTGCCAGTAGTATCGGGGACAGGGATATCTATGGCTACACCTTC
j_gene: TRBJ1-2
abundance: .
v_gene: TRBV19
d_gene: TRBD1
len: 15

CDR3aa: CASRADRVNQPQHF
CDR3nt: TGTGCCAGTAGGGCGGACAGGGTAAATCAGCCCCAGCATTTT
j_gene: TRBJ1-5
abundance: once
v_gene: TRBV19
d_gene: TRBD1
len: 14

CDR3aa: CASSPPGLGGYNEQFF
CDR3nt: TGTGCCAGCTCACCACCTGGTTTAGGAGGTTACAATGAGCAGTTCTTC
j_gene: TRBJ2-1
abundance: once
v_gene: TRBV18
d_gene: .
len: 16

CDR3aa: CASSYPGEGNYGYTF
CDR3nt: TGTGCCAGCAGTTACCCAGGGGAGGGTAACTATGGCTACACCTTC
j_gene: TRBJ1-2
abundance: .
v_gene: TRBV6-6
d_gene: .
len: 15

CDR3aa: CASSLAPQGYYGYTF
CDR3nt: TGTGCCAGCAGCTTAGCCCCCCAGGGGTACTATGGCTACACCTTC
j_gene: TRBJ1-2
abundance: once
v_gene: TRBV7-2
d_gene: .
len: 15

CDR3aa: CASSLPLRQVNYGYTF
CDR3nt: TGTGCCAGCAGTTTACCCCTCCGACAGGTTAACTATGGCTACACCTTC
j_gene: TRBJ1-2
abundance: .
v_gene: TRBV28
d_gene: .
len: 16

CDR3aa: CASRKDSLNEKLFF
CDR3nt: TGTGCCAGCAGAAAGGACAGTCTTAATGAAAAACTGTTTTTT
j_gene: TRBJ1-4
abundance: .
v_gene: TRBV6-5
d_gene: .
len: 14

CDR3aa: CASSFGLESTETQYF
CDR3nt: TGCGCCAGCAGCTTCGGACTAGAGAGCACGGAGACCCAGTACTTC
j_gene: TRBJ2-5
abundance: .
v_gene: TRBV5-1
d_gene: TRBD2
len: 15

CDR3aa: CASSPAGEGYQETQYF
CDR3nt: TGTGCCAGCAGCCCAGCAGGAGAGGGGTACCAAGAGACCCAGTACTTC
j_gene: TRBJ2-5
abundance: .
v_gene: TRBV4-2
d_gene: .
len: 16

CDR3aa: CASSPATSGRYEQYF
CDR3nt: TGTGCCAGCTCACCAGCTACTAGCGGCCGCTACGAGCAGTACTTC
j_gene: TRBJ2-7
abundance: once
v_gene: TRBV18
d_gene: TRBD2
len: 15

CDR3aa: CASWSFSGGGTGTEAFF
CDR3nt: TGTGCCAGCTGGAGTTTCAGCGGGGGCGGGACGGGCACTGAAGCTTTCTTT
j_gene: TRBJ1-1
abundance: .
v_gene: TRBV28
d_gene: .
len: 17

CDR3aa: CATSRDSGQQETQYF
CDR3nt: TGTGCCACCAGCAGAGATTCGGGACAGCAAGAGACCCAGTACTTC
j_gene: TRBJ2-5
abundance: .
v_gene: TRBV15
d_gene: TRBD1
len: 15

CDR3aa: CAISERTANTGELFF
CDR3nt: TGTGCCATCAGTGAGAGGACAGCGAACACCGGGGAGCTGTTTTTT
j_gene: TRBJ2-2
abundance: once
v_gene: TRBV10-3
d_gene: .
len: 15

CDR3aa: CASSVEAGQNTGELFF
CDR3nt: TGTGCCAGCAGCGTAGAAGCGGGACAGAACACCGGGGAGCTGTTTTTT
j_gene: TRBJ2-2
abundance: .
v_gene: TRBV9
d_gene: .
len: 16

CDR3aa: CASSLDEETQYF
CDR3nt: TGTGCCAGCAGCTTAGACGAAGAGACCCAGTACTTC
j_gene: TRBJ2-5
abundance: .
v_gene: TRBV11-2
d_gene: .
len: 12

CDR3aa: CASSDPSAGPEQYF
CDR3nt: TGTGCCAGCAGTGATCCTTCTGCAGGTCCCGAGCAGTACTTC
j_gene: TRBJ2-7
abundance: .
v_gene: TRBV25-1
d_gene: .
len: 14

CDR3aa: CASSFPSGKGYNEQFF
CDR3nt: TGTGCCAGCAGTTTCCCTAGCGGGAAGGGGTACAATGAGCAGTTCTTC
j_gene: TRBJ2-1
abundance: once
v_gene: TRBV27
d_gene: TRBD2
len: 16

CDR3aa: CASSPVSPYEQYF
CDR3nt: TGTGCCAGCTCACCAGTTTCACCCTACGAGCAGTACTTC
j_gene: TRBJ2-7
abundance: .
v_gene: TRBV18
d_gene: .
len: 13

CDR3aa: CASSLSTGNEQFF
CDR3nt: TGTGCCAGCAGTTTATCGACAGGCAATGAGCAGTTCTTC
j_gene: TRBJ2-1
abundance: .
v_gene: TRBV28
d_gene: .
len: 13

CDR3aa: CASSVLQGVYEQYF
CDR3nt: TGTGCCAGTAGTGTTCTACAGGGGGTCTACGAGCAGTACTTC
j_gene: TRBJ2-7
abundance: .
v_gene: TRBV19
d_gene: TRBD1
len: 14

CDR3aa: CASSLASGRTDTQYF
CDR3nt: TGCGCCAGCAGCTTGGCTAGCGGAAGAACAGATACGCAGTATTTT
j_gene: TRBJ2-3
abundance: .
v_gene: TRBV5-1
d_gene: TRBD2
len: 15

CDR3aa: CASSFGDTEAFF
CDR3nt: TGTGCCAGCAGTTTTGGGGACACTGAAGCTTTCTTT
j_gene: TRBJ1-1
abundance: .
v_gene: TRBV28
d_gene: .
len: 12

CDR3aa: CASSLWENIQYF
CDR3nt: TGTGCCAGCAGTTTATGGGAAAACATTCAGTACTTC
j_gene: TRBJ2-4
abundance: .
v_gene: TRBV28
d_gene: .
len: 12

CDR3aa: CASKTMNTEAFF
CDR3nt: TGCGCCAGCAAGACAATGAACACTGAAGCTTTCTTT
j_gene: TRBJ1-1
abundance: .
v_gene: TRBV10-2
d_gene: .
len: 12

CDR3aa: CASCLEVAGYGTDTQYF
CDR3nt: TGTGCCAGCTGCTTAGAGGTAGCGGGTTACGGCACAGATACGCAGTATTTT
j_gene: TRBJ2-3
abundance: .
v_gene: TRBV7-6
d_gene: TRBD2
len: 17

CDR3aa: CASSVASGLAVYEQYF
CDR3nt: TGTGCCAGCAGCGTAGCGTCGGGACTAGCTGTCTACGAGCAGTACTTC
j_gene: TRBJ2-7
abundance: .
v_gene: TRBV9
d_gene: TRBD2
len: 16

CDR3aa: CAISGQGPANYGYTF
CDR3nt: TGTGCCATCAGTGGCCAAGGCCCAGCTAACTATGGCTACACCTTC
j_gene: TRBJ1-2
abundance: .
v_gene: TRBV10-3
d_gene: .
len: 15